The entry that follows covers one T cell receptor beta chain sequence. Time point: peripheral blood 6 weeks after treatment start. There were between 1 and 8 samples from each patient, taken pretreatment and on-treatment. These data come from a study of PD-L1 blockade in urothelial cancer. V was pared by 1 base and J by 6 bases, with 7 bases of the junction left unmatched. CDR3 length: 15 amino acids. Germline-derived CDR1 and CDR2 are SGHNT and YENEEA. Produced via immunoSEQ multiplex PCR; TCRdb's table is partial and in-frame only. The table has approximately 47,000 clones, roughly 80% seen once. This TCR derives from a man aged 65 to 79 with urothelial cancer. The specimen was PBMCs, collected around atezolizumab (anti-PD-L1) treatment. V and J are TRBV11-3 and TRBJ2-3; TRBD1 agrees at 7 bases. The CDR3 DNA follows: TGTGCCAGCAGCTTAGGACCCGACAGGGAGGATACGCAGTATTTT. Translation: CASSLGPDREDTQYF.